This is a list of T cell receptor beta chains from one sample in a study of chemoradiotherapy in HPV16-positive cancers. Profiled with immunoSEQ multiplex PCR; TCRdb holds only in-frame clones, not every one. The top ten hold under 5.5% of the sample, which has approximately 30,000 clones, 70% to 90% seen once. The starting material was blood, obtained from a patient who underwent chemoradiotherapy. The receptors derive from a human donor with HPV-associated anogenital cancer. CDR3s include the opening cysteine and the closing phenylalanine or tryptophan. Fields, in order: V gene, J gene, CDR3 protein.

V gene: TRBV2; J gene: TRBJ2-7; CDR3 protein: CASTLPRVGSYEQYF
V gene: TRBV29-1; J gene: TRBJ1-1; CDR3 protein: CSVDENTEAFF
V gene: TRBV28; J gene: TRBJ1-2; CDR3 protein: CASSSDRGGYTF
V gene: TRBV5-1; J gene: TRBJ1-1; CDR3 protein: CASSWGQGAPLGTEAFF
V gene: TRBV5-4; J gene: TRBJ2-2; CDR3 protein: CASSVQGRKTGELFF
V gene: TRBV28; J gene: TRBJ2-3; CDR3 protein: CASSPGTDTQYF
V gene: TRBV6-5; J gene: TRBJ2-7; CDR3 protein: CASSSRTGTYEQYF
V gene: TRBV4-2; J gene: TRBJ2-2; CDR3 protein: CASSQESRTPGGELFF
V gene: TRBV7-6; J gene: TRBJ2-7; CDR3 protein: CASSFSAGSGFYYEQYF
V gene: TRBV7-9; J gene: TRBJ2-1; CDR3 protein: CASSLLAVSSYNEQFF
V gene: TRBV7-6; J gene: TRBJ1-2; CDR3 protein: CASSARTAPNYGYTF